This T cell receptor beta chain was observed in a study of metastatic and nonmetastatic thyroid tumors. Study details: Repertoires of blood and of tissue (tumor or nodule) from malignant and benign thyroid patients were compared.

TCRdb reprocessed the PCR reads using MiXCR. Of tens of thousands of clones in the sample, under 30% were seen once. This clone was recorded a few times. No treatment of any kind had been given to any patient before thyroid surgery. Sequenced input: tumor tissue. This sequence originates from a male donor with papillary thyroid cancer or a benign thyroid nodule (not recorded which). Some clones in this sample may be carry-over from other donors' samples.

The DNA of the CDR3 is TGTGCCAGCAGTCGACAGGGTGACGGGGAGCTGTTTTTT. Amino acid sequence: CASSRQGDGELFF. The J gene is TRBJ2-2, the V gene TRBV12-3 or TRBV12-4, with 7 bases identical to TRBD1. Germline trimming cut 5 bases from V and 7 bases from J; bases unmatched to any gene: 4. The CDR3 has 13 amino acids.